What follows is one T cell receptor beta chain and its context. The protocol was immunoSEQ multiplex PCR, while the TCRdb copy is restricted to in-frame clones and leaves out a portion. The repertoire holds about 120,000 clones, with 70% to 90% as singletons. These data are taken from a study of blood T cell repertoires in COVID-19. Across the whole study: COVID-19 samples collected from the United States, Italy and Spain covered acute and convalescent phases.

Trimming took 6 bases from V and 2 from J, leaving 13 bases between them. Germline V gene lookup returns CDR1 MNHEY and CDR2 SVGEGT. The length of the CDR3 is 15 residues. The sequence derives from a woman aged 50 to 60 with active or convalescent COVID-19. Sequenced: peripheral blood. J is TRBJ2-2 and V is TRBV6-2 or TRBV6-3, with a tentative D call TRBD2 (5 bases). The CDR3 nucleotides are TGTGCCAGCAGCCGCCGGACTCCTAACACCGGGGAGCTGTTTTTT. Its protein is CASSRRTPNTGELFF.